This TCR beta chain was recorded in a study of cytomegalovirus exposure and HLA in healthy donors. For the study at large: An earlier analysis found 100 million or so unique TCR beta sequences from 200 million or so T cells. Among the 300 to 450 genotyped donors, approximately 80% were placed in the Caucasian-associated ancestry cluster.

Germline assignment: CDR1 SGHVS and CDR2 FNYEAQ. This CDR3 has 16 residues. The V gene end was trimmed by 4 bases and the J gene end by 3 bases; junction bases not matched to a gene: 5. PCR amplification relied on 60 Vbeta primers (plus 13 Jbeta primers). Sequenced by immunoSEQ multiplex PCR; TCRdb stores in-frame clones only, minus some. The sample contains some 180,000 clones, roughly 87% of which appear only once. General observations from the study: Cytomegalovirus association was assigned to approximately 160 TCR beta chains.

As to this clone: Its antigen is not known.

The chain couples TRBV7-6 to TRBJ2-2; TRBD1 matches 10 bases. The sample was PBMCs. The source is a girl under two years old in good health and CMV-seronegative. The DNA for the CDR3 is TGTGCCAGCAGCTCGGGACAGGGGAGGGACACCGGGGAGCTGTTTTTT. Residues: CASSSGQGRDTGELFF.